This T cell receptor (beta chain) was captured in a study of cytomegalovirus exposure and HLA in healthy donors. As for the study in general: Unique TCR beta sequences numbering about 100 million came from 150 million to 200 million T cells in an earlier analysis.

This PCR relied on a set of 60 Vbeta primers and 13 Jbeta primers. This table comes from immunoSEQ multiplex PCR, and its TCRdb copy is limited to in-frame clones, with some not included. This table holds about 120,000 clones, about 80% found once. The CDR3 is 20 residues long. CDR1 is SGHRS and CDR2 is YFSETQ in the germline V gene. Unmatched junction bases numbered 13, after V lost 0 bases and J lost 2 bases. With regard to this clone: Its antigen is not known.

Findings and limits, study-wide: When the data were analyzed later, several of the most significant clusters appeared to be linked to common viral pathogens. One later analysis reportedly identified an Asian-associated ancestry cluster that showed fewer N-insertions than the roughly 600-donor mean. In vitro testing confirmed three CMV-associated chains as specific for CMV antigens.

The chain links TRBV5-1 to TRBJ2-1, with TRBD2 matching over 11 bases. The receptor comes from a woman in her thirties or forties in good health and CMV-seropositive. Sequences were obtained from PBMCs. CDR3 protein: CASSLAASTSGSSAYNEQFF. CDR3 nucleotides: TGCGCCAGCAGCTTGGCGGCCTCAACTAGCGGGAGTTCGGCCTACAATGAGCAGTTCTTC. Together with reference TRBV5-1 and TRBJ2-1, the CDR3 gives the full variable domain: KAGVTQTPRYLIKTRGQQVTLSCSPISGHRSVSWYQQTPGQGLQFLFEYFSETQRNKGNFPGRFSGRQFSNSRSEMNVSTLELGDSALYLCASSLAASTSGSSAYNEQFFGPGTRLTVL.